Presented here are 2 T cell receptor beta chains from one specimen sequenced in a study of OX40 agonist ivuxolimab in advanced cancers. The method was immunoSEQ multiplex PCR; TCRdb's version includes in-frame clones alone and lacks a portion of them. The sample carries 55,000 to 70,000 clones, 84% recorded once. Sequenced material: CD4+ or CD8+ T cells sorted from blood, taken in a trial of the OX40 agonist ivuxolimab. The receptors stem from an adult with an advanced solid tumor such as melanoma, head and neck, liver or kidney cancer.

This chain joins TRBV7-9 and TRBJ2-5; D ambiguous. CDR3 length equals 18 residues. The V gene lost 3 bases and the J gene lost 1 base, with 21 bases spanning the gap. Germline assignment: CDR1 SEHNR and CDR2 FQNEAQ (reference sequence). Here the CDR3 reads CASSFPRGGTAIQETQYF. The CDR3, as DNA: TGTGCCAGCAGCTTTCCGCGTGGCGGCACAGCAATCCAAGAGACCCAGTACTTC. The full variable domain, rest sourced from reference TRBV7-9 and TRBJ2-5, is DTGVSQNPRHKITKRGQNVTFRCDPISEHNRLYWYRQTLGQGPEFLTYFQNEAQLEKSRLLSDRFSAERPKGSFSTLEIQRTEQGDSAMYLCASSFPRGGTAIQETQYFGPGTRLLVL.

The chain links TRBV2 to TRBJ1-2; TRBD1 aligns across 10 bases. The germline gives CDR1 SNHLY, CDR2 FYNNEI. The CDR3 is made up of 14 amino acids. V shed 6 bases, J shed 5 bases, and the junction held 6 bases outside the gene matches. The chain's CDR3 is CASRGTGVIYGYTF. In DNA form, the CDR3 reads TGTGCCAGCAGGGGGACAGGGGTAATTTATGGCTACACCTTC.